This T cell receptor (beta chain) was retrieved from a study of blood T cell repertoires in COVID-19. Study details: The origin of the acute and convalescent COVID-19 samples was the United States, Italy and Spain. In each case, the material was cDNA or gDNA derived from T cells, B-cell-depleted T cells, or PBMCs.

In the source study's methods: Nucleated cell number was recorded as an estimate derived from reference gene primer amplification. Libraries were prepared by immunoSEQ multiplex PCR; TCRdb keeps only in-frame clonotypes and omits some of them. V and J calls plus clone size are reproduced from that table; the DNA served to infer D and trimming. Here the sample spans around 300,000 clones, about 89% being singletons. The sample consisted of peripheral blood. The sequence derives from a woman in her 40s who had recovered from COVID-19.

The CDR3 bases are TGTGCCAGCAGCGCCTCCTTTGGGGCGGGGGGCTACACCTTC. This sequence encodes CASSASFGAGGYTF. V is TRBV9 and J is TRBJ1-2; D may be TRBD1 (5 bases). The CDR3 consists of 14 residues. Trimming removed 3 bases from V and 8 bases from J, with 17 bases in between. CDR1 and CDR2 from the germline V gene are SGDLS and YYNGEE.